Below are 24 T cell receptor beta chains sequenced from a single sample in a study of blood T cell repertoires in COVID-19. This table comes from immunoSEQ multiplex PCR, and its TCRdb copy is limited to in-frame clones, with some not included. This sample has 200,000 to 300,000 clones, with around 87% found just once. The sample taken for sequencing was peripheral blood. The receptors come from a man aged 60-69 years who had recovered from COVID-19.

The chain couples TRBV7-9 to TRBJ2-2; D unresolved. CDR3 size: 17 residues. V shed 5 bases and J shed 2 bases, with 18 bases lying between them. Germline CDR1 reads SEHNR; CDR2 reads FQNEAQ (reference sequence). In DNA form, the CDR3 reads TGTGCCAGCAGCCCGTCCCTCGCGAATTTAAACACCGGGGAGCTGTTTTTT. It encodes CASSPSLANLNTGELFF.

This clone has a single count. The genes are TRBV5-1 and TRBJ1-3; no reliable D call. V lost 2 bases, J lost 2 bases, and 11 bases lay in between. The CDR3 length is 15 residues. Germline V gives CDR1 SGHRS, CDR2 YFSETQ. This CDR3 reads CASSFTGSPGNTIYF. The CDR3 coding sequence is TGCGCCAGCAGCTTTACCGGGTCCCCTGGAAACACCATATATTTT.

The CDR3, as DNA: TGTGCCAGCAGTTACTCGGGGCAGATGAACTATGGCTACACCTTC. Its protein is CASSYSGQMNYGYTF. The V call is TRBV6-5, the J call TRBJ1-2; D possibly corresponds to TRBD1 (5 bases). The length of the CDR3 is 15 residues. V was shortened by 0 bases and J by 2 bases, with 10 bases between the two germline ends. Germline loops: CDR1 MNHEY, CDR2 SVGAGI.

In its sample, this clone was seen once. The chain links TRBV30 to TRBJ1-6; D possibly corresponds to TRBD1 (6 bases). Trimming took 2 bases from V and 0 from J, leaving 14 bases between them. The CDR3 runs 17 residues. CDR1 is GTSNPN and CDR2 is SVGIG in the germline V gene (reference sequence). Written as DNA, the CDR3 is TGTGCCTGGAGTACCGCGCAGGGGAGCTCCTATAATTCACCCCTCCACTTT. Its translation: CAWSTAQGSSYNSPLHF.

This chain joins TRBV13 and TRBJ2-3; tentatively, D is TRBD2 (7 bases). This CDR3 is built from 15 residues. CDR1 PRHDT and CDR2 FYEKMQ come from the germline V gene (reference sequence). Trimming took off 3 bases at V and 4 bases at J, with 14 bases between the two ends. The CDR3 nucleotides are TGTGCCAGCAGCTTGAGCGGGGAGGGGGCAGATACGCAGTATTTT. This gives the protein CASSLSGEGADTQYF.

The chain carries TRBV5-1 and TRBJ2-1; 11 bases match TRBD2. Trimming at V came to 2 bases and at J to 0 bases, leaving 4 bases not matched to a gene. Germline V gene data show CDR1 as SGHRS and CDR2 as YFSETQ. This CDR3 comprises 17 residues. The CDR3 DNA is TGCGCCAGCAGCTTTACTAGCGGGGGTGGCTCCTACAATGAGCAGTTCTTC. It specifies CASSFTSGGGSYNEQFF.

The chain joins TRBV27 to TRBJ2-1; 15 nucleotides match TRBD2. CDR1 and CDR2 from the germline V gene are MNHEY and SMNVEV (reference sequence). V lost 4 bases to trimming and J lost 9 bases; unmatched junction nucleotides: 13. The CDR3 contains 18 residues. DNA for the CDR3: TGTGCCAGCAGTTCTCCCAGGACTAGCGGGGGGGCTGGCGGTGAGCAGTTCTTC. This sequence encodes CASSSPRTSGGAGGEQFF.

CDR3 coding DNA: TGTGCCAGCAGGTCCACAGGGGGCACTGAAGCTTTCTTT. Its translation: CASRSTGGTEAFF. The V call is TRBV6-5, the J call TRBJ1-1, with 8 bases that match TRBD1. V lost 6 bases and J lost 4; bases outside the gene matches: 4. CDR3 length: 13 amino acids. CDR1 is MNHEY and CDR2 is SVGAGI in the germline V gene.

The V call is TRBV5-6, the J call TRBJ1-5; 7 nucleotides agree with TRBD1. The V segment lost 5 bases and the J segment 3 bases; nucleotides outside the gene matches: 8. The CDR3 runs 15 residues. From germline, CDR1 is SGHDT and CDR2 YYEEEE. The CDR3 bases are TGTGCCAGCAGACGGGACAGCCGGCCCAATCAGCCCCAGCATTTT. This encodes CASRRDSRPNQPQHF.

There are a few counts of this clone. The CDR3: CSVAGRANTEAFF. The CDR3 DNA reads as TGCAGCGTTGCTGGCAGGGCGAACACTGAAGCTTTCTTT. The chain combines TRBV29-1 with TRBJ1-1, with D maybe TRBD1 (5 bases). V shed 4 bases and J shed 1 base, with 10 bases lying between them. Looked up from germline, CDR1 is SQVTM and CDR2 is ANQGSEA. This CDR3 contains 13 residues.

The chain recombines TRBV5-1 with TRBJ2-3; 8 positions agree with TRBD2. The ends lost 7 bases at V and 7 bases at J; junction bases unmatched: 8. CDR3 length equals 13 residues. Per the germline V gene, CDR1 is SGHRS and CDR2 is YFSETQ. In DNA form, the CDR3 reads TGCGCCAGCTACTCGGGGGGGTCGTATACGCAGTATTTT. This sequence encodes CASYSGGSYTQYF.

The chain is built from TRBV6-5 and TRBJ1-1; D is possibly TRBD1 (5 bases). V was cut by 7 bases and J by 4 bases, with 19 bases left in between. The CDR3 loop spans 15 amino acids. Germline CDR1 reads MNHEY; CDR2 reads SVGAGI. CDR3 amino acids: CASNPAGLGGTEAFF. The CDR3 DNA reads TGTGCCAGCAACCCCGCGGGTTTGGGGGGCACTGAAGCTTTCTTT.

V and J are TRBV9 and TRBJ2-5; 10 positions match TRBD1. Trimming took 0 bases from V and 5 from J; bases not matched to a gene: 7. Germline CDR1 reads SGDLS; CDR2 reads YYNGEE. This CDR3 has 16 residues. The CDR3 DNA follows: TGTGCCAGCAGCGTAGGAGGGGGACAGGGGTGGGAGACCCAGTACTTC. Translation gives CASSVGGGQGWETQYF.

Only a few counts were recorded for this clone. The chain has TRBV7-9 and TRBJ1-6; TRBD1 matches at 10 bases. This CDR3 has 15 amino acids. After removal of 3 bases from V and 8 bases from J, the junction contained 4 bases not matched to a gene. The germline V gene has CDR1 SEHNR and CDR2 FQNEAQ (reference sequence). For the CDR3, the DNA is TGTGCCAGCAGCTTGGGACAGGGGCTTGATTCACCCCTCCACTTT. The encoded protein is CASSLGQGLDSPLHF.

The chain combines TRBV9 with TRBJ1-6, with 7 bases matching TRBD1. This CDR3 is built from 14 residues. V shed 3 bases and J 6 bases; nucleotides not matched to a gene: 3. Germline loops: CDR1 SGDLS, CDR2 YYNGEE. The CDR3 nucleotides read TGTGCCAGCAGCGCACAGGGGATTAATTCACCCCTCCACTTT. Translated, it gives CASSAQGINSPLHF.

V gene TRBV12-3 or TRBV12-4 combines with J gene TRBJ2-5, with D perhaps matching TRBD2 (5 bases). This CDR3 has 11 amino acids. V lost 5 bases and J 4 bases, leaving 5 bases between the germline ends. Here the CDR3 DNA reads TGTGCCAGCAGTAGCGGAGAGACCCAGTACTTC. It yields the protein CASSSGETQYF.

The rearrangement links TRBV3-1 (or the pseudogene TRBV3-2) to TRBJ1-3; 11 nucleotides align to TRBD1. Germline CDR1 LGHDT, CDR2 YNNKEL (reference sequence). J lost 7 bases, V lost 3 bases, and 17 bases had no gene match. This CDR3 has 19 amino acids. The CDR3 DNA follows: TGTGCCAGCAGCCACGGGGGACAGGGGGGGCTTATTTGGAGGAACACCATATATTTT. It is translated as CASSHGGQGGLIWRNTIYF.

This chain joins TRBV7-9 and TRBJ2-5; weak D call: TRBD2 (6 bases). The CDR3 covers 16 residues. V lost 7 bases and J 1 base, leaving 19 bases between the germline ends. CDR1 and CDR2 (germline): SEHNR, FQNEAQ (reference sequence). In DNA, the CDR3 is TGTGCCAGCACCCCGCGGAGGGGCGAGGGCCAAGAGACCCAGTACTTC. This gives the protein CASTPRRGEGQETQYF.

This chain connects TRBV19 to TRBJ1-5; D might be TRBD1 (5 bases). Germline CDR1 and CDR2: LNHDA and SQIVND (reference sequence). Between the trimmed V and J ends, which lost 9 bases and 6 bases, there was a span of 18 bases. The CDR3 is made up of 14 amino acids. In DNA, the CDR3 is TGTGCCAGCCTTTCGAGGACATCTGGTCAGCCCCAGCATTTT. This codes for CASLSRTSGQPQHF.

The rearrangement links TRBV6-6 to TRBJ1-1; weak D call: TRBD1 (5 bases). Germline values: CDR1 MNHNY, CDR2 SVGAGI (reference sequence). The V gene lost 2 bases and the J gene lost 4 bases, with 11 bases spanning the gap. This CDR3 spans 14 amino acids. Here the CDR3 reads CASSYGRGITEAFF. In DNA, the CDR3 is TGTGCCAGCAGTTACGGGCGGGGGATCACTGAAGCTTTCTTT.

This rearrangement joins TRBV11-2 to TRBJ1-3; D possibly corresponds to TRBD1 (6 bases). V shed 4 bases and J shed 9 bases, with 22 bases lying between them. CDR1 SGHAT and CDR2 FQNNGV come from the germline V gene. The CDR3 loop spans 16 amino acids. CDR3 in DNA: TGTGCCAGCAGCTCGGCCACCATGACAGGCGCCTTCACCATATATTTT. This gives the protein CASSSATMTGAFTIYF.

The J gene is TRBJ1-2, the V gene TRBV9; D is ambiguous. Germline-derived CDR1 and CDR2 are SGDLS and YYNGEE. The CDR3 spans 17 residues. Deletions cut 4 bases from V and 0 bases from J, with 19 bases between. The CDR3 DNA is TGTGCCAGCAGCCTGAAACCAACGAGAAACCCTAACTATGGCTACACCTTC. Encoded protein: CASSLKPTRNPNYGYTF.

The genes are TRBV19 and TRBJ2-3; 7 bases fit TRBD1. In germline, CDR1 is LNHDA, CDR2 SQIVND (reference sequence). With V trimmed by 5 bases and J by 2 bases, 1 base remained unmatched. The CDR3 has 13 amino acids. The DNA of the CDR3 is TGTGCCAGTAGTCAGGGGGACACAGATACGCAGTATTTT. Translation gives CASSQGDTDTQYF.

J is TRBJ2-1 and V is TRBV2; 9 positions agree with TRBD1. The CDR3 has 14 residues. Losses at the gene ends were 6 bases for V and 8 bases for J; bases not matched to a gene: 8. From germline, CDR1 is SNHLY and CDR2 FYNNEI. DNA for the CDR3: TGTGCCAGCAGCGGCACCGGGACAGGGTATGAGCAGTTCTTC. Translating gives CASSGTGTGYEQFF.